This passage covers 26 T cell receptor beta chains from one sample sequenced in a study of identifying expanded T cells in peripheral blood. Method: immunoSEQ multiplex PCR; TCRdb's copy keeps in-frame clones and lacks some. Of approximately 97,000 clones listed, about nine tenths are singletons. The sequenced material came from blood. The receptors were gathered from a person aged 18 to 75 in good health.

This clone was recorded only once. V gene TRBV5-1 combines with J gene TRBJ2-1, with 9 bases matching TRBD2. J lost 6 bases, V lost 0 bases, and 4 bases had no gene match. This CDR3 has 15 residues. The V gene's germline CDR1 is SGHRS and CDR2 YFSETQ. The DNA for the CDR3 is TGCGCCAGCAGCTTGGTAGCGGGAGAAATCAATGAGCAGTTCTTC. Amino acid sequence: CASSLVAGEINEQFF.

The DNA for the CDR3 is TGTGCCAGCTCACCATCGGGGTTTGGTGGAAACACCATATATTTT. Amino acid sequence: CASSPSGFGGNTIYF. The rearrangement uses TRBV18 and TRBJ1-3, with no clear D. Trimming pared 2 bases from V and 3 bases from J, leaving 11 bases between. The germline V gene encodes CDR1 KGHSH and CDR2 LQKENI. This CDR3 contains 15 residues. Complete variable domain (other parts from reference TRBV18 and TRBJ1-3): NAGVMQNPRHLVRRRGQEARLRCSPMKGHSHVYWYRQLPEEGLKFMVYLQKENIIDESGMPKERFSAEFPKEGPSILRIQQVVRGDSAAYFCASSPSGFGGNTIYFGEGSWLTVV.

The CDR3 nucleotides are TGTGCCAGCAGTTCGCCCCGACAGGGGGGAGAGCAGTACTTC. The encoded protein is CASSSPRQGGEQYF. V is TRBV28 and J is TRBJ2-7; 9 nucleotides agree with TRBD1. After removal of 4 bases from V and 7 bases from J, the junction contained 8 bases not matched to a gene. In germline, CDR1 is MDHEN, CDR2 SYDVKM. CDR3 size: 14 residues. Full variable domain (outside the CDR3, taken from reference TRBV28 and TRBJ2-7): DVKVTQSSRYLVKRTGEKVFLECVQDMDHENMFWYRQDPGLGLRLIYFSYDVKMKEKGDIPEGYSVSREKKERFSLILESASTNQTSMYLCASSSPRQGGEQYFGPGTRLTVT.

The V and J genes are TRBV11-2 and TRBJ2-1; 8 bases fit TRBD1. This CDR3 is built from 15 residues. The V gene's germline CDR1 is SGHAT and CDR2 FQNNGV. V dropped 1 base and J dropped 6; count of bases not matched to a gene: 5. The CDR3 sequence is CASSLGTGNSNEQFF. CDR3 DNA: TGTGCCAGCAGCTTAGGGACAGGGAATTCCAATGAGCAGTTCTTC.

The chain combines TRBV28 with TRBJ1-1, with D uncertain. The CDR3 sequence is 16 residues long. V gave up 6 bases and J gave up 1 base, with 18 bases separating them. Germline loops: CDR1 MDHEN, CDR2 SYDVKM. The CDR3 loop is CASSPYGSGRNTEAFF. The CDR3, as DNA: TGTGCCAGCAGCCCCTATGGGAGTGGAAGGAACACTGAAGCTTTCTTT.

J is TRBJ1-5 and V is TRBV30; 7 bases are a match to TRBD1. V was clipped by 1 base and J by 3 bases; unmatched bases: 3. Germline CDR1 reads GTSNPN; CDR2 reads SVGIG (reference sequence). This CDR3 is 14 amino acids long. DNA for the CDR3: TGTGCCTGGAGTGCCGGGACAGTCAATCAGCCCCAGCATTTT. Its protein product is CAWSAGTVNQPQHF.

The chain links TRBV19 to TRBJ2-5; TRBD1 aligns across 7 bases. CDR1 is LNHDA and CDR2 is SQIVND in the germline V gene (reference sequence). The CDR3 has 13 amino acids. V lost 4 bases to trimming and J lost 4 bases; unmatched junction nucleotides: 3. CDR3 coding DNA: TGTGCCAGTAGTACCCGACAGGGAGAGACCCAGTACTTC. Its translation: CASSTRQGETQYF.

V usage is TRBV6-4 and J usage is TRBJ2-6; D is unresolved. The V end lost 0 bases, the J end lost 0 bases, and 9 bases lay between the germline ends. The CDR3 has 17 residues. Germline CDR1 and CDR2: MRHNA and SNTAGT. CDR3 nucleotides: TGTGCCAGCAGTGACTCAGGCAGCCCCTCTGGGGCCAACGTCCTGACTTTC. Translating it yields CASSDSGSPSGANVLTF.

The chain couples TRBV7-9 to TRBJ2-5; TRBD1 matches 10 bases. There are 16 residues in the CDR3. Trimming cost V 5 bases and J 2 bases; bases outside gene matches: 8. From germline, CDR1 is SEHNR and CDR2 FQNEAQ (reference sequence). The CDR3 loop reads CASSPGTGVTQETQYF. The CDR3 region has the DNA TGTGCCAGCAGCCCCGGGACAGGGGTCACACAAGAGACCCAGTACTTC.

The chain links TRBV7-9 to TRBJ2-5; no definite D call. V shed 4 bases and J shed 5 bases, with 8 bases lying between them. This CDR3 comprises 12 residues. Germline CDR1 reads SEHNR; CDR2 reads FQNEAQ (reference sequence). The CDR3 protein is CASSSTVETQYF. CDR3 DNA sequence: TGTGCCAGCAGCTCTACAGTGGAGACCCAGTACTTC.

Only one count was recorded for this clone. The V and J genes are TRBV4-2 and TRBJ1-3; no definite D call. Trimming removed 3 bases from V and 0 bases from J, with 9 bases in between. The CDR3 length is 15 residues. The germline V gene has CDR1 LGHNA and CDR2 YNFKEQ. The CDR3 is CASSQAGDSGNTIYF. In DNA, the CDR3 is TGTGCCAGCAGCCAGGCCGGGGACTCTGGAAACACCATATATTTT.

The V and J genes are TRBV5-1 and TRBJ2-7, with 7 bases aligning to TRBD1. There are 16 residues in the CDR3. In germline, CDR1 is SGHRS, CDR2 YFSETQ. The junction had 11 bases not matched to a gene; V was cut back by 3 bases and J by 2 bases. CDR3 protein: CASSSYIGTEPYEQYF. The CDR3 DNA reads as TGCGCCAGCAGCTCCTATATCGGGACAGAGCCCTACGAGCAGTACTTC.

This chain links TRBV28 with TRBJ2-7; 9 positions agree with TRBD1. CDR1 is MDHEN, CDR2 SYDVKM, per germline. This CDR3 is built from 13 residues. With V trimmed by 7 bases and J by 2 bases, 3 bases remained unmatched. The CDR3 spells CASTRDRAYEQYF. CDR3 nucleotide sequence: TGTGCCAGCACCCGGGACAGGGCCTACGAGCAGTACTTC. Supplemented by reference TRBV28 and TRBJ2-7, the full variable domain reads DVKVTQSSRYLVKRTGEKVFLECVQDMDHENMFWYRQDPGLGLRLIYFSYDVKMKEKGDIPEGYSVSREKKERFSLILESASTNQTSMYLCASTRDRAYEQYFGPGTRLTVT.

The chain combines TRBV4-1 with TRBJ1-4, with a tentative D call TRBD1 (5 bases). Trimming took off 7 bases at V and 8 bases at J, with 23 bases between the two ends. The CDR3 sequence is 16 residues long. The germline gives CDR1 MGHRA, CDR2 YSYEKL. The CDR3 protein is CASTQAGNGQGEKLFF. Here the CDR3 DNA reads TGCGCCAGCACCCAGGCAGGAAACGGCCAGGGCGAAAAACTGTTTTTT.

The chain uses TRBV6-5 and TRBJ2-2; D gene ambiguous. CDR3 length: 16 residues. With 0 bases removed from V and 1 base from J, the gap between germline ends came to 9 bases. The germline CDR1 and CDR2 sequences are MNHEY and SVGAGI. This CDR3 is CASSYSFARNTGELFF. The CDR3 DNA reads TGTGCCAGCAGTTACTCGTTCGCCAGGAACACCGGGGAGCTGTTTTTT.

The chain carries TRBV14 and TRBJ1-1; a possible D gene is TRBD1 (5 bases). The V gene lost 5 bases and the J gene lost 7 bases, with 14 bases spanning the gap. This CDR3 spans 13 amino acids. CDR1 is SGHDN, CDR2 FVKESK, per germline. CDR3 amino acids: CASSLGLASEAFF. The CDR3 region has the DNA TGTGCCAGCAGCTTGGGGCTCGCCAGTGAAGCTTTCTTT.

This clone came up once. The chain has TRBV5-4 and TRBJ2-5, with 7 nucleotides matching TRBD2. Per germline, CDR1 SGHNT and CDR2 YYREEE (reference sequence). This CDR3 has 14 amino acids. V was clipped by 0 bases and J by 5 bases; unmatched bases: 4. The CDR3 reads CASSLGGSDETQYF. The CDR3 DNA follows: TGTGCCAGCAGCTTGGGCGGGAGCGATGAGACCCAGTACTTC.

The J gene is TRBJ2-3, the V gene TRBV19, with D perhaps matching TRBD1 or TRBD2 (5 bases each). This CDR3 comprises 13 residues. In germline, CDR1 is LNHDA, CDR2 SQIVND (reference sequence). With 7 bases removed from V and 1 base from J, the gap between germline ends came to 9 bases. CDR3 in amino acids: CASNQGGTDTQYF. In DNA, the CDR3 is TGTGCCAGTAATCAGGGAGGCACAGATACGCAGTATTTT.

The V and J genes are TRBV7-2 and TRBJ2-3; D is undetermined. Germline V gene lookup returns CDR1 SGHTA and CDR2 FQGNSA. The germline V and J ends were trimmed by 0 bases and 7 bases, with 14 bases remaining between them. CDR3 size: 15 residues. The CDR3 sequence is CASSLAVAPINTQYF. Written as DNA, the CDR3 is TGTGCCAGCAGCTTAGCAGTGGCCCCGATAAATACGCAGTATTTT.

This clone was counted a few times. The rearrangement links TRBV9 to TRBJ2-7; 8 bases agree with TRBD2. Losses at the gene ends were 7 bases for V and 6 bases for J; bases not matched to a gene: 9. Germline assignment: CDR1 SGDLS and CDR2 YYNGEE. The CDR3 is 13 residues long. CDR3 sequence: CASSPGLEGEQYF. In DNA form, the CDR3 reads TGTGCCAGCTCACCGGGACTAGAGGGCGAGCAGTACTTC.

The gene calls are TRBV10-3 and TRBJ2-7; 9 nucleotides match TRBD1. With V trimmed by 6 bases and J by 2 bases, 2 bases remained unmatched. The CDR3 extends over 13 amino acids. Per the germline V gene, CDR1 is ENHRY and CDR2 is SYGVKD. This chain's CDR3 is CAIRGQGPYEQYF. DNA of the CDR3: TGTGCCATCAGGGGACAGGGTCCCTACGAGCAGTACTTC.

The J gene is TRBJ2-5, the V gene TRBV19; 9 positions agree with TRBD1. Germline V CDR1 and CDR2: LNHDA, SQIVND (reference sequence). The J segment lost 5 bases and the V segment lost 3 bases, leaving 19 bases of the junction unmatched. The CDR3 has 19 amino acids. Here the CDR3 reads CASSILPVPGQGTRETQYF. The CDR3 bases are TGTGCCAGTAGTATCCTCCCCGTCCCGGGACAGGGCACACGCGAGACCCAGTACTTC.

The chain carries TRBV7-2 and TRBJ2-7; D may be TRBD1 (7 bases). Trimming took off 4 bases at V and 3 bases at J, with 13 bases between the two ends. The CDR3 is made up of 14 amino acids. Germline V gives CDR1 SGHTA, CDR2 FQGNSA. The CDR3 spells CASSSPGGLYEQYF. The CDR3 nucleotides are TGTGCCAGCAGCTCCCCAGGGGGGCTCTACGAGCAGTACTTC. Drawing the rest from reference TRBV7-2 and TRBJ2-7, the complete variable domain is GAGVSQSPSNKVTEKGKDVELRCDPISGHTALYWYRQSLGQGLEFLIYFQGNSAPDKSGLPSDRFSAERTGGSVSTLTIQRTQQEDSAVYLCASSSPGGLYEQYFGPGTRLTVT.

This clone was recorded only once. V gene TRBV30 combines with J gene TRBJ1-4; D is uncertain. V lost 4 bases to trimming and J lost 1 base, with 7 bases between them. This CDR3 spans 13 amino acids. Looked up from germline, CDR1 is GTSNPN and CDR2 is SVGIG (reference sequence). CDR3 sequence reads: CAWIKGTNEKLFF. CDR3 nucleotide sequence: TGTGCCTGGATTAAGGGAACTAATGAAAAACTGTTTTTT.

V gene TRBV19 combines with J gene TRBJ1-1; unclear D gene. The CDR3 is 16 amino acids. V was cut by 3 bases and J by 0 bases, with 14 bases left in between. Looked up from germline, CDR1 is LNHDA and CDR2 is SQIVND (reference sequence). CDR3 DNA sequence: TGTGCCAGTAGTATTCGGGCAGATCCCTTGAACACTGAAGCTTTCTTT. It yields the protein CASSIRADPLNTEAFF.

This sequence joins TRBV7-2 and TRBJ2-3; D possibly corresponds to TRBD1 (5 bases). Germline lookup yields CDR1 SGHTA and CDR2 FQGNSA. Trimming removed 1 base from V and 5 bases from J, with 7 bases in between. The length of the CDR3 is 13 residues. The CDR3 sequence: CASSLEGRDTQYF. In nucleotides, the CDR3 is TGTGCCAGCAGCTTAGAGGGGCGAGATACGCAGTATTTT.